Here is one T cell receptor (beta chain) with its context. This sample was taken from a study of blood T cell repertoires in COVID-19. About the research overall: PBMCs, B-cell-depleted T cells, or T cells were the source of the cDNA or gDNA that made up the material.

The CDR3 is made up of 14 amino acids. V lost 7 bases and J lost 0; bases outside the gene matches: 3. Germline loops: CDR1 SNHLY, CDR2 FYNNEI. Produced via immunoSEQ multiplex PCR; TCRdb's table is partial and in-frame only. The sample records about 210,000 clones, 82% being singletons. This TCR derives from a woman in her seventies with COVID-19, enrolled during active disease. The chain carries TRBV2 and TRBJ1-3, with TRBD1 matching over 7 bases. What was sequenced was peripheral blood. CDR3 sequence (DNA): TGTGCCAGCAAATCAGGGGGCTCTGGAAACACCATATATTTT. It specifies CASKSGGSGNTIYF.